This T cell receptor beta chain comes out of a study of T cells in Graves' hyperthyroidism and ophthalmopathy. Study-wide results and caveats: In the analysis, a 13 V-J model separated ophthalmopathy from stable hyperthyroidism. Blood also showed most of the thyroid clonotypes that were expanded above 0.001. Prediction of ophthalmopathy progression came a median 6.5 months pre-onset.

Amplification yielded TCR beta CDR3 regions, with RNA transcripts as the source. HTBI primers drove first-round RT-PCR of the TCR CDR3. MiXCR, applied by TCRdb to the multiplex PCR reads, yields one record per CDR3 protein. In the table there are roughly 400,000 distinct CDR3 sequences, more than 13% of which are singletons. CDR1 MDHEN and CDR2 SYDVKM come from the germline V gene. V was shortened by 3 bases and J by 0 bases, with 9 bases between the two germline ends. This CDR3 region has 14 residues. This clonotype showed up many times. What it recognizes is unknown. A patient was excluded if there was uncontrolled infection, other autoimmune disease, pregnancy or lactation.

The receptor was derived from a man aged 45-65 years with Graves' ophthalmopathy. Sequenced sample: blood. V and J are TRBV28 and TRBJ2-7, with a tentative D call TRBD1 (5 bases). The CDR3 DNA follows: TGTGCCAGCAGTTTCAGGGCAACCTCCTACGAGCAGTACTTC. This encodes CASSFRATSYEQYF.